This paragraph covers one T cell receptor (beta chain) sequence. Its cognate antigen is unknown. Clones were read by immunoSEQ multiplex PCR, and TCRdb kept only the in-frame ones, dropping some. This sample has about a million clones; approximately 77% occur once, and the top ten carry 0.89%. These data originate in a study of shared clonotypes between healthy human individuals. Study overall: Samples came from a couple of female and a few male donors aged 18 to 49. CD4 naive and memory got three plates each, CD8 naive two, CD8 memory one.

The CD4+ fraction was divided into a CD45RA+ naive subset and a CD45RA-negative memory subset. The CDR3 has 18 amino acids. Trimming took 4 bases from V and 3 from J; bases not matched to a gene: 17. Germline assignment: CDR1 SGHTA and CDR2 FQGTGA. Regarding the study as a whole: The donor pool, a small one, limited the genetic and exposure-history diversity represented.

The sequenced material came from memory CD4+ T cells from PBMCs. Subset specified: CD45RA-negative fraction. The clonotype originates from a young man in good health. Some clones in this sample may be carry-over from other donors' samples. The V gene is TRBV7-3, the J gene TRBJ2-5; 7 nucleotides agree with TRBD1. The CDR3 DNA follows: TGTGCCAGCAGCTCCCGAGGGGGCGGAAGTGTGGGGAAAGAGACCCAGTACTTC. Residues: CASSSRGGGSVGKETQYF.